The source of this T cell receptor (beta chain) is a study of tumor-infiltrating lymphocytes in primary liver carcinoma. Findings of the study overall: CD8+ and CD4+ repertoires went uncompared, the samples being bulk unsorted.

With regard to this clonotype: Its antigen remains unidentified. An end of the junction differs from the germline gene, which may be a read error.

Germline DNA was also extracted, and blood RNA derived from unsorted whole blood. Starting from approximately 470 ng of total RNA, TCR beta cDNA was produced with a primer in the constant region. Slightly modified ARM-PCR served as the procedure for the TCR beta libraries. These libraries came from three rounds of nested multiplex PCR. The study ran its first two PCR rounds for approximately 10 cycles each, using TRBV1-TRBV30 forward primers and a C-beta reverse primer. MiXCR was run by TCRdb on the multiplex PCR reads, yielding one entry per CDR3 protein. The profile covers fewer than 350,000 distinct CDR3 sequences, with about 60% appearing a single time and roughly 9% taken by the ten largest. This CDR3 has 12 amino acids. Per germline, CDR1 MNHNY and CDR2 SVGAGI (reference sequence).

The chain has TRBV6-6 and TRBJ1-1; D is ambiguous. Sequencing input: peripheral blood. The TCR comes from a man in his forties with primary liver carcinoma and hepatitis B virus infection. Here the CDR3 reads CVSGYPNTEAFF. The CDR3 DNA reads as TGTGTCAGCGGTTACCCAAACACTGAAGCTTTCTTT.